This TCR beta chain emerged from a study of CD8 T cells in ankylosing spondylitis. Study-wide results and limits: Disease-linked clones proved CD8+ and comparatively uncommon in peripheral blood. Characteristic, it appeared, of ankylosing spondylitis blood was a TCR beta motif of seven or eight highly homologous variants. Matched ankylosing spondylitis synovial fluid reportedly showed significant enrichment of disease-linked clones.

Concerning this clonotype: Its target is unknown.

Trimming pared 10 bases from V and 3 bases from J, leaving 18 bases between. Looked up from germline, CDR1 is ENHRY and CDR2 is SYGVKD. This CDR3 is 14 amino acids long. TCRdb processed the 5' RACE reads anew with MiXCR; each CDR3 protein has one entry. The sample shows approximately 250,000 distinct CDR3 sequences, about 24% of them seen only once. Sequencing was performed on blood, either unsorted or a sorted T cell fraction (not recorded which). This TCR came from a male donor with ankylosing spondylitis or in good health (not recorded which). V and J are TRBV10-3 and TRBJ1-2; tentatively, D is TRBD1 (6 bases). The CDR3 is CATGRGLEDYGYTF. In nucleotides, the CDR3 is TGTGCCACCGGCAGGGGCCTGGAGGACTATGGCTACACCTTC.